This TCR beta chain was recovered during a study of cytomegalovirus exposure and HLA in healthy donors. General observations from the study: Reported results showed that the classifier diagnosed cytomegalovirus status with high specificity and sensitivity. Among TCR beta chains, those listed as cytomegalovirus-associated numbered fewer than 200. Subsequent analysis of the 120 or so validation repertoires found a tendency for first-cohort TCR clusters to co-occur.

Donors came from a validation cohort of 95 to 150 subjects, distinct from the first 666-subject cohort. Sequenced by immunoSEQ multiplex PCR; TCRdb stores in-frame clones only, minus some. The sample shows about 110,000 clones, about 87% of them seen only once. Concerning this clone itself: As yet, its antigen is unknown.

The material sequenced was PBMCs. The TCR comes from a woman aged 18-35 years in good health and CMV-seropositive.

The CDR3 nucleotides are TGCAGCGTTGCAAGTACTTTCAACACTGAAGCTTTCTTT. It codes for CSVASTFNTEAFF. The genes are TRBV29-1 and TRBJ1-1; D is undetermined. The V end lost 4 bases, the J end lost 2 bases, and 11 bases lay between the germline ends. This CDR3 comprises 13 residues. Germline V gene sequence: CDR1 SQVTM, CDR2 ANQGSEA.